The rows below give T cell receptor beta chains drawn from one sample of a study of blood T cell repertoires in COVID-19. Repertoires were generated with immunoSEQ multiplex PCR, while TCRdb's copy carries only in-frame clones and drops some. This repertoire shows about 20,000 clones, 79% found once; its top ten account for approximately 60%. Sequencing was done on a sample of peripheral blood. These receptors came from a man at least 80 years old with acute or convalescent COVID-19. Each CDR3 is given with its conserved first and last residue. A D gene is named only where the DNA matches it firmly. Size tells how often a clone was seen (once, few, many) or the class of an expanded clone, and some rows leave it out.

CDR3,DNA,V,size,J,D
CASSEGTGLYGYTF,TGTGCCAGCAGTGAAGGGACAGGGCTTTATGGCTACACCTTC,TRBV6-1,.,TRBJ1-2,TRBD1
CASSYWDPGTLGGELFF,TGTGCCAGCAGTTACTGGGACCCGGGGACATTGGGCGGGGAGCTGTTTTTT,TRBV6-2/TRBV6-3,.,TRBJ2-2,.
CASSRSTGGSSTYEQYF,TGTGCCAGCAGCCGATCAACAGGGGGGTCATCAACCTACGAGCAGTACTTC,TRBV7-8,few,TRBJ2-7,TRBD1
CASSFGLAVSTDTQYF,TGTGCCAGCAGCTTCGGACTAGCCGTGAGCACAGATACGCAGTATTTT,TRBV14,once,TRBJ2-3,TRBD2
CASSGGTSGTPTWDEQFF,TGTGCCAGCAGTGGGGGGACTAGCGGGACTCCTACATGGGATGAGCAGTTCTTC,TRBV6-1,few,TRBJ2-1,TRBD2
CASSDRQGSRTEAFF,TGCGCCAGCAGCGACCGACAGGGATCCCGAACTGAAGCTTTCTTT,TRBV5-1,.,TRBJ1-1,TRBD1
CASSPGLAAGANVLTF,TGTGCCAGCAGCCCCGGACTAGCAGCTGGGGCCAACGTCCTGACTTTC,TRBV6-4,.,TRBJ2-6,TRBD2
CASSFLGRATNEKLFF,TGTGCCAGCAGTTTTCTCGGGCGGGCAACTAATGAAAAACTGTTTTTT,TRBV2,.,TRBJ1-4,.
CASRLPQDRVHF,TGTGCCAGCAGGCTCCCCCAGGACAGGGTGCACTTC,TRBV28,few,TRBJ2-7,TRBD1
CSASVGQENSPLHF,TGCAGTGCTAGTGTTGGGCAGGAAAATTCACCCCTCCACTTT,TRBV20-1,.,TRBJ1-6,.
CASSLLNTEAFF,TGTGCCAGCAGCCTCTTGAACACTGAAGCTTTCTTT,TRBV7-6,.,TRBJ1-1,.
CAWSVRSSLRGRSSYNSPLHF,TGTGCCTGGAGTGTACGGTCCAGTCTCAGGGGCCGGAGCTCCTATAATTCACCCCTCCACTTT,TRBV30,.,TRBJ1-6,.
CASSDGGGFDYGYTF,TGTGCCAGCAGTGATGGGGGCGGGTTTGACTATGGCTACACCTTC,TRBV2,few,TRBJ1-2,.
CASSLEGSDTQYF,TGTGCCAGCAGCTTGGAGGGGTCAGATACGCAGTATTTT,TRBV5-8,.,TRBJ2-3,.
CASSVTGRSQYF,TGTGCCAGCAGCGTGACAGGGAGGTCGCAGTATTTT,TRBV2,.,TRBJ2-3,.
CASSMLDRVKANTEAFF,TGTGCCAGTAGTATGTTGGACAGGGTAAAGGCGAACACTGAAGCTTTCTTT,TRBV19,.,TRBJ1-1,TRBD1
CASSLAATGNHGYTF,TGTGCCAGCAGCTTAGCAGCGACAGGGAACCATGGCTACACCTTC,TRBV7-2,.,TRBJ1-2,TRBD1
CASSLSESGRAHEQYF,TGTGCCAGCAGCTTATCCGAGAGCGGGAGGGCCCACGAGCAGTACTTC,TRBV7-9,.,TRBJ2-7,TRBD2
CASSLGSPSEKLFF,TGTGCCAGCAGCTTAGGGTCACCTAGTGAAAAACTGTTTTTT,TRBV7-9,.,TRBJ1-4,.
CASAGSGIYNEQFF,TGCGCCAGCGCCGGGTCAGGGATCTACAATGAGCAGTTCTTC,TRBV4-1,few,TRBJ2-1,.
CASRSTSGRTGELFF,TGTGCCAGCAGGTCGACTAGCGGGAGAACCGGGGAGCTGTTTTTT,TRBV2,.,TRBJ2-2,TRBD2
CASSPGVEGNQPQHF,TGTGCCAGCAGCCCTGGGGTGGAGGGCAATCAGCCCCAGCATTTT,TRBV7-9,.,TRBJ1-5,.
CASSHVSGSSYNEQFF,TGTGCCAGCAGCCACGTTAGCGGGAGCTCCTACAATGAGCAGTTCTTC,TRBV3-1/TRBV3-2,once,TRBJ2-1,TRBD2
CAISEWGVGNQPQHF,TGTGCCATCAGTGAGTGGGGGGTTGGCAATCAGCCCCAGCATTTT,TRBV10-3,once,TRBJ1-5,.
CASSLAGTGGFEQYF,TGTGCCAGCAGCTTAGCCGGGACAGGGGGGTTCGAGCAGTACTTC,TRBV11-2,.,TRBJ2-7,TRBD1
CAWVKDSISPLHF,TGTGCCTGGGTAAAGGACAGTATTTCACCCCTCCACTTT,TRBV30,.,TRBJ1-6,.
CASSSPDRASGDTQYF,TGTGCCAGCAGTTCCCCGGACAGGGCTTCGGGTGATACGCAGTATTTT,TRBV6-5,once,TRBJ2-3,TRBD1
CASREGNNEQFF,TGCGCCAGCAGGGAGGGGAACAATGAGCAGTTCTTC,TRBV4-1,.,TRBJ2-1,.
CASSLAGESQPQHF,TGTGCCAGCAGCTTGGCGGGGGAAAGTCAGCCCCAGCATTTT,TRBV5-6,once,TRBJ1-5,.
CASSLVVWEDTYEQYF,TGTGCCAGCAGCTTAGTTGTGTGGGAGGACACCTACGAGCAGTACTTC,TRBV11-2,.,TRBJ2-7,.
CASSQDSFIRATSPRNQPQHF,TGCGCCAGCAGCCAAGATAGTTTTATTAGGGCCACTAGCCCGCGCAATCAGCCCCAGCATTTT,TRBV4-1,medium-sized,TRBJ1-5,.
CASSPQGARYGYTF,TGTGCCAGCAGTCCCCAGGGGGCGCGATATGGCTACACCTTC,TRBV28,.,TRBJ1-2,TRBD1
CASSFGLVSGELFF,TGTGCCAGCAGCTTCGGACTAGTTTCCGGGGAGCTGTTTTTT,TRBV9,.,TRBJ2-2,TRBD2
CASSGTGEQFF,TGTGCCAGCAGTGGGACAGGGGAGCAGTTCTTC,TRBV25-1,.,TRBJ2-1,TRBD1
CAIMQGTGEQYF,TGTGCCATCATGCAGGGGACGGGAGAGCAGTACTTC,TRBV10-3,.,TRBJ2-7,.
CSVGGLSGSGGTDTQYF,TGCAGCGTTGGGGGGCTGAGCGGGAGCGGCGGCACAGATACGCAGTATTTT,TRBV29-1,.,TRBJ2-3,TRBD2
CSATGKETQYF,TGCAGTGCTACGGGGAAGGAGACCCAGTACTTC,TRBV20-1,.,TRBJ2-5,.
CASSVVATMNTEAFF,TGTGCCAGCAGCGTAGTGGCAACTATGAACACTGAAGCTTTCTTT,TRBV9,.,TRBJ1-1,.
CASSSHRPRQNTEAFF,TGTGCCAGCAGCTCCCACCGCCCAAGACAAAACACTGAAGCTTTCTTT,TRBV6-2/TRBV6-3,.,TRBJ1-1,.
CASSQVGGSFYEQYF,TGTGCCAGCAGCCAAGTCGGGGGAAGCTTTTACGAGCAGTACTTC,TRBV14,.,TRBJ2-7,.
CASSYKGRETQYF,TGTGCCAGCAGTTATAAGGGGCGAGAGACCCAGTACTTC,TRBV6-5,.,TRBJ2-5,.
CASSILLPGLAGTGSVETQYF,TGTGCCAGTAGCATCCTCCTCCCCGGACTAGCGGGAACAGGTTCGGTGGAGACCCAGTACTTC,TRBV19,.,TRBJ2-5,TRBD2
CASSVGGLAGEKLFF,TGTGCCAGCAGCGTAGGTGGCCTCGCGGGGGAAAAACTGTTTTTT,TRBV9,.,TRBJ1-4,.
CASSLFAVDTQYF,TGTGCCAGCAGCTTGTTCGCGGTAGATACGCAGTATTTT,TRBV11-2,.,TRBJ2-3,.
CASSPSIAGTTDTQYF,TGTGCCAGCTCACCCTCCATAGCGGGGACCACAGATACGCAGTATTTT,TRBV18,.,TRBJ2-3,TRBD2
CASSPGQGRGYTF,TGCGCCAGCAGCCCGGGACAGGGAAGAGGCTACACCTTC,TRBV5-1,few,TRBJ1-2,TRBD1
CASSPDLGPYEQYF,TGTGCCAGCAGCCCAGACCTGGGGCCCTACGAGCAGTACTTC,TRBV6-4,.,TRBJ2-7,.
CASRPPGQGPGYTF,TGTGCCAGTAGGCCACCGGGACAGGGGCCCGGCTACACCTTC,TRBV19,.,TRBJ1-2,TRBD1
CASTGAEDTEAFF,TGCGCCAGCACAGGGGCTGAAGACACTGAAGCTTTCTTT,TRBV5-1,.,TRBJ1-1,.
CASSQGGDGETQYF,TGCGCCAGCAGCCAAGGCGGGGACGGCGAGACCCAGTACTTC,TRBV5-1,.,TRBJ2-5,.